These T cell receptor beta chains were read from a single sample in a study of blood T cell repertoires in COVID-19. Generated by immunoSEQ multiplex PCR, the TCRdb table keeps only in-frame clones and is missing some. The sample has over 80,000 clones; over 75% are singletons. Sequenced input: peripheral blood. All receptors derive from a human donor in a cohort sampled during active COVID-19. Each CDR3 is given with its conserved first and last residue. A D gene is named only where the DNA matches it firmly. Not every row has a clone size; where given, it reads once, few, many or a size class.

d_gene | abundance | j_gene | v_gene | CDR3nt | CDR3aa
- | - | TRBJ1-2 | TRBV12-3/TRBV12-4 | TGTGCCAGCAGTTTAACACAGGGTCAAGGCTACACCTTC | CASSLTQGQGYTF
TRBD2 | - | TRBJ2-1 | TRBV11-2 | TGTGCCAGCAGCTCGGGACTAGCGGGAGAGGACGTTTACAATGAGCAGTTCTTC | CASSSGLAGEDVYNEQFF
- | - | TRBJ2-7 | TRBV7-8 | TGTGCCAGCAGCTCGCTTACAGCCAGCGAGCAGTACTTC | CASSSLTASEQYF
- | - | TRBJ2-3 | TRBV6-5 | TGTGCCAGCAGTTATGGCCCAATGTCCACAGATACGCAGTATTTT | CASSYGPMSTDTQYF
TRBD2 | - | TRBJ2-7 | TRBV20-1 | TGCAGTGCTAGTCCAGCTAGCGGGAGTTACGAGCAGTACTTC | CSASPASGSYEQYF
- | - | TRBJ1-2 | TRBV5-1 | TGCGCCAGCAGCTTGGGACAGGCCGCCGGGACACTCCGGGGCTACACCTTC | CASSLGQAAGTLRGYTF
- | few | TRBJ2-7 | TRBV5-6 | TGTGCCAGCAGTTATTACTCGACAGGCTCCTACGAGCAGTACTTC | CASSYYSTGSYEQYF
TRBD1 | - | TRBJ2-7 | TRBV9 | TGTGCCAGCAGCACGGGACAGGGGACCTACGAGCAGTACTTC | CASSTGQGTYEQYF
- | - | TRBJ2-7 | TRBV12-3/TRBV12-4 | TGTGCCAGCAGTTCCGTCTACGAGCAGTACTTC | CASSSVYEQYF
- | - | TRBJ2-3 | TRBV10-1 | TGCGCCAGCAGTGAGTCGGGCGGGACGGCAAGCACAGATACGCAGTATTTT | CASSESGGTASTDTQYF